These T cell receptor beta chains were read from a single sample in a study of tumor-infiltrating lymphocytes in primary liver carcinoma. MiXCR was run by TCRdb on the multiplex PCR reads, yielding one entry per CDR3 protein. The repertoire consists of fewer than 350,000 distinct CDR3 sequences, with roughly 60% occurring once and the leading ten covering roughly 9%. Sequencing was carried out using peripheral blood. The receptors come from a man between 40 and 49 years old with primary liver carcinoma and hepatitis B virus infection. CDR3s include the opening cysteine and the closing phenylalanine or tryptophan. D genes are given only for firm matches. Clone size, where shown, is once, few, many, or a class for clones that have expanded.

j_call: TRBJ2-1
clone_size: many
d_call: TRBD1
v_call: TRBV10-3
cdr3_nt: TGTGCCACCCGACCCGGGGACAGGGGGGATGAGCAGTTCTTC
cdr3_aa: CATRPGDRGDEQFF

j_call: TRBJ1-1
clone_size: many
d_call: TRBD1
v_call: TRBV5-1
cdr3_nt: TGCGCCAGCAGCATCGGGACAGGGTTGTCGAACACTGAAGCTTTCTTT
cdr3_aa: CASSIGTGLSNTEAFF

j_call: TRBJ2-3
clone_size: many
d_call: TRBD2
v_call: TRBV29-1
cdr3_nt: TGCAGCGTTGAATCAGGGGCGGGGGGAGATACGCAGTATTTT
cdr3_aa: CSVESGAGGDTQYF

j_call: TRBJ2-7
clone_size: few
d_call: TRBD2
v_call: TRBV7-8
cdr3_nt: TGTGCCAGCAGCTTACCGTCTAGCGGTCCCTACGAGCAGTACTTC
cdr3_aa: CASSLPSSGPYEQYF

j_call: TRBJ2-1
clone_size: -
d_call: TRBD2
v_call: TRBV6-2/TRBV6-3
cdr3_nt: TGTGCCAACAACGCGGGACTAGCTGGAGGAAATGAGCAGTTCTTC
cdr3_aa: CANNAGLAGGNEQFF

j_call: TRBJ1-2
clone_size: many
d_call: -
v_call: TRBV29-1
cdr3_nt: TGCAGCGTTTGGCGGGGCCCCTTATGGGGCTACACCTTC
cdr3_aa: CSVWRGPLWGYTF

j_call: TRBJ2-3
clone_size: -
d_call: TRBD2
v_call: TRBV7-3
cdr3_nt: TGTGCCAGCAGCTTAAGTGCGGCTAGCGGGAGGCAAACGCAGTATTTT
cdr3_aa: CASSLSAASGRQTQYF

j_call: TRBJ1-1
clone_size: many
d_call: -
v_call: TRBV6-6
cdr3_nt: TGTGCCAGCAGTTACCTGGGGGCGCGGGGGCCTCGATTGAACACTGAAGCTTTCTTT
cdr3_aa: CASSYLGARGPRLNTEAFF

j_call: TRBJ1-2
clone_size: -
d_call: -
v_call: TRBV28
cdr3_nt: TGTGCCAGCAGTCCGGTACAGACTAACTATGGCTACACCTTC
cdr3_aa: CASSPVQTNYGYTF

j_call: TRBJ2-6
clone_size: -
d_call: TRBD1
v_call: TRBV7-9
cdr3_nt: TGTGCCAGCAGCCATACCGGGACAGTTCGAAGGGCCAACGTCCTGACTTTC
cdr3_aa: CASSHTGTVRRANVLTF

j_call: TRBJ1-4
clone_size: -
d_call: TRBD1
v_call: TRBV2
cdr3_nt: TGTGCCAGCAGTGGTTACAGGGGTTATAATGAAAAACTGTTTTTT
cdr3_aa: CASSGYRGYNEKLFF

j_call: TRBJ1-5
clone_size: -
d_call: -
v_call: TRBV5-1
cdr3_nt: TGCGCCGGCAGTTACGAGGGGGGTCAGCCCCAGCATTTT
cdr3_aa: CAGSYEGGQPQHF

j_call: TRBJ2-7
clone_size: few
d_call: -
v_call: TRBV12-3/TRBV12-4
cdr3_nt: TGTGCCAGCAGTTTTAGACACGAGCAGTACTTC
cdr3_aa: CASSFRHEQYF

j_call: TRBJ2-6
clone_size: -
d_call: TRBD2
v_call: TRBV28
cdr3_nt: TGTGCCAGCAGGTTTAGCGGGAGGGCTGGGGCCAACGTCCTGACTTTC
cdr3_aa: CASRFSGRAGANVLTF

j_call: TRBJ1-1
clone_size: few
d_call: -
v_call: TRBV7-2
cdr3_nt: TGTGCCAGCAGCTTAGTCCCCATTAACACTGAAGCTTTCTTT
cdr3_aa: CASSLVPINTEAFF

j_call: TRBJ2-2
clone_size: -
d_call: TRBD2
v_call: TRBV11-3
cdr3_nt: TGTGCCAGCAGCTTCGGGCTAGCGGGAGTTGATGGGGAGCCATTTTTT
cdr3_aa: CASSFGLAGVDGEPFF

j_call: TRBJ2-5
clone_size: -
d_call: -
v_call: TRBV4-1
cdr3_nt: TGCGCCAGCATCCAAGCAGGGGTAGAGATCCAGTACTTC
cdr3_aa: CASIQAGVEIQYF

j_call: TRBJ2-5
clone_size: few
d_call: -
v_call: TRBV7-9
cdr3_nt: TGTGCCAGCAGCTTCGGGTCGGAGACCCAGTACTTC
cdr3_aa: CASSFGSETQYF

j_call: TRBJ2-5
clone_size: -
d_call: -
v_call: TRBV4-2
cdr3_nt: TGTGCCAGCAGCCAGGTATCCGGGGGAGAGACCCAGTACTTC
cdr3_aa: CASSQVSGGETQYF

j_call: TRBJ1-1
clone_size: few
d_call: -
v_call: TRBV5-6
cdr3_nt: TGTGCCAGCAGCCGTGGAGGGACTGAAGCTTTCTTT
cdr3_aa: CASSRGGTEAFF

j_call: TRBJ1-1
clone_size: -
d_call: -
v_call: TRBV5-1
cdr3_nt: TGCGCCATCAGCGTAGGACAGAACACTGAAGCTTTCTTT
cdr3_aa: CAISVGQNTEAFF

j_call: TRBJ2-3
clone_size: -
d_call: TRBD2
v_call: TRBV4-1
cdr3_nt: TGCGCCAGCAGTCAAGAACACGGGACTAGCGGGAGGGATACGCAGTATTTT
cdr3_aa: CASSQEHGTSGRDTQYF

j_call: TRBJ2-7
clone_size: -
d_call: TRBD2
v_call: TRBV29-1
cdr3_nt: TGCAGGGTCGAAGGACTAGCGGGAGGATCCGAGCAGTACTTC
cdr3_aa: CRVEGLAGGSEQYF

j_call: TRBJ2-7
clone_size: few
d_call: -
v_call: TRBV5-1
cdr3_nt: TGCGCCAGCAGCTTAGAAGGAAACTACGAGCAGTACTTC
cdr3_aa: CASSLEGNYEQYF

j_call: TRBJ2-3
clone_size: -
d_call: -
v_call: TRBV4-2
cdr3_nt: TGTGCCAACAACCAAGATCGGGGTAGCACAGATACGCAGTATTTT
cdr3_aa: CANNQDRGSTDTQYF

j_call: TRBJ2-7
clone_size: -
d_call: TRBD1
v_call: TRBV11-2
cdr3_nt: TGTGCCAGCAGCTCATCAACAGGGGCCTACGAGCACTACTTC
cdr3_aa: CASSSSTGAYEHYF

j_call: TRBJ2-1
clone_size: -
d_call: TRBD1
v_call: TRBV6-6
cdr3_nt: TGTGCCAGCAGAGCATTAAGGGACAGTGAATACAATGAGCAGTTCTTC
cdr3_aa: CASRALRDSEYNEQFF

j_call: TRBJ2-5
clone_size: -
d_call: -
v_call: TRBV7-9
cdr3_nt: TGTGCCAGCATCTTATCCCTCGTCCAGGGTGGGTCCCAAGAGACCCAGTACTTC
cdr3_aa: CASILSLVQGGSQETQYF

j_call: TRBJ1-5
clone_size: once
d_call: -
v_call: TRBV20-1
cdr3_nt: TGCAGTGCTAGAATCCACGGAGATAGCAATCAGCCCCAGCATTTT
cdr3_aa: CSARIHGDSNQPQHF

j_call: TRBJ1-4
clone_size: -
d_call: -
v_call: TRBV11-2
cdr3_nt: TGTGCCAGCAGCTTAGGAGTAGGGATTAATGAAAAACTGTTTTTT
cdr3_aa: CASSLGVGINEKLFF

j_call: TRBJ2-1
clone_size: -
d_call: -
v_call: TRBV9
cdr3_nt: TGTGCCAGCAGCCCCCTCCGGGAGAACAATGAGCAGTTCTTC
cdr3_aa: CASSPLRENNEQFF

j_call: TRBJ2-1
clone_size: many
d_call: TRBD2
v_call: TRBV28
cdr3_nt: TGTGCCAGCAGTTATCGCGGTAGCGGGAGGTCCAATGAGCAGTTCTTC
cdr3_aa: CASSYRGSGRSNEQFF

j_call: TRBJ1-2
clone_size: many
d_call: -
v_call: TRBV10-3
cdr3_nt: TGTGCCATCAGTGAGCGGGACCATGGCTACACCTTC
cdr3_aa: CAISERDHGYTF

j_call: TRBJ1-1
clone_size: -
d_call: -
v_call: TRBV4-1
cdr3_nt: TGCGCCAGCAGCCAACAGACACAGAACACTGAAGCTTTCTTT
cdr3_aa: CASSQQTQNTEAFF

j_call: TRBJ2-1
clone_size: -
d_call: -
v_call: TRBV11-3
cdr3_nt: TGTGCCAGCAGCCCTAGGGGACTGAGCTCCTACAATGAGCAGTTCTTC
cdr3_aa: CASSPRGLSSYNEQFF

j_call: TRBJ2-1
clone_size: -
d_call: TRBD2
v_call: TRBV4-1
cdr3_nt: TGCGCCAGCAGCCAAGATTCTAGCGGGATATTTTCGGATGAGCGGTTCTTC
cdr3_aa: CASSQDSSGIFSDERFF

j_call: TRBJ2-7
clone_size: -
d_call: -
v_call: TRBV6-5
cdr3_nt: TGTGTCAGCAGTCACAAATCCCGGGGTGACGAGCAGTACTTC
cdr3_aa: CVSSHKSRGDEQYF

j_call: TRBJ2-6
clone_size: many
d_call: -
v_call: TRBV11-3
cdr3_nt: TGTGCCAGCAGCCTGGACGGCGCGAACTCTGGGGCCAACGTCCTGACTTTC
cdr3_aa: CASSLDGANSGANVLTF

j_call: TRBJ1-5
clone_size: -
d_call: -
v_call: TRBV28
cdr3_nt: TGTGCCAGCAGTCTTATTGGGGATCAGCCCCAGCATTTT
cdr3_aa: CASSLIGDQPQHF

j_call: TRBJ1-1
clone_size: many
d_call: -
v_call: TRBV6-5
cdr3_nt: TGTGCCACCAGGTGGATCTCGAACACTGAAGCTTTCTTT
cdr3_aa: CATRWISNTEAFF

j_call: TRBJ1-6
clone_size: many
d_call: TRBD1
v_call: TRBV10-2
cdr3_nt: TGCGCCAGCAGGTTACAGGGGGGCGAGAATTCACCCCTCCACTTT
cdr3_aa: CASRLQGGENSPLHF

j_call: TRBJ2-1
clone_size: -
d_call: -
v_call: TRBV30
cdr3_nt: TGTGTCTGGAGCCTCCTCAATGAGCAGTTCTTC
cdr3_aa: CVWSLLNEQFF

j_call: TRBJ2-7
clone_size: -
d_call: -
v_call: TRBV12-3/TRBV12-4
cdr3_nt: TGTGCCAGCAGTTTACAGGACTCCTACGAGCAGTACTTC
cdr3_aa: CASSLQDSYEQYF